The source of this T cell receptor (beta chain) is a study of response to subunit inactivated influenza vaccine. General study points: It was suggested by the authors that few new T cells are recruited by each seasonal influenza vaccination.

Via MiXCR, TCRdb re-called the RT-PCR reads, giving one row per CDR3 protein. The sample has about half a million distinct CDR3 sequences, roughly 25% seen once; the top ten hold less than 2.5%. The length of the CDR3 is 13 residues. Germline V gene sequence: CDR1 DFQATT, CDR2 SNEGSKA (reference sequence). V was pared by 3 bases and J by 2 bases, with 1 base of the junction left unmatched. About this clonotype itself: Its matching antigen is unknown.

This clonotype was obtained from a man between 45 and 60 years old who received an inactivated influenza vaccine. The chain has TRBV20-1 and TRBJ2-1; TRBD2 matches 7 bases. This material consisted of CD4+ T cells sorted from PBMCs, taken 4 to 6 days after vaccination. The CDR3 DNA reads as TGCAGTGCTAGGAGCGGGGCCTACAATGAGCAGTTCTTC. It codes for CSARSGAYNEQFF.